This T cell receptor beta chain was captured by sequencing in a study of T cells after posttransplantation cyclophosphamide. Germline assignment: CDR1 LNHNV and CDR2 YYDKDF (reference sequence). Losses at the gene ends were 5 bases for V and 3 bases for J; bases not matched to a gene: 3. The CDR3 length is 15 residues. Treatment was busulfan-fludarabine conditioning, a marrow graft, and cyclophosphamide on days +3 and +4. Measured with immunoSEQ multiplex PCR; TCRdb has only the in-frame clones, and not every one. The table has around 10,000 clones, 85% seen once. This clonotype was sampled from a female patient aged 50-60 years who received an allogeneic stem cell transplant from a related donor, was CMV-positive, and had no GVHD. Part of the T cells may come from the graft donor. The chain is built from TRBV15 and TRBJ2-2, with 10 bases aligning to TRBD1. The source material was PBMCs, sampled approximately 2,000 days after allogeneic stem cell transplant with posttransplant cyclophosphamide. CDR3 sequence (DNA): TGTGCCACCAGCGGGGGACAGGGGTACACCGGGGAGCTGTTTTTT. It translates to CATSGGQGYTGELFF.